These 13 T cell receptor beta chains originate from one sample sequenced in a study of blood T cell repertoires in COVID-19. Sequencing used immunoSEQ multiplex PCR; TCRdb keeps in-frame clones, though not all of them. This table holds about 150,000 clones, about 78% found once. Sequenced sample: peripheral blood. Every receptor here comes from a man aged 55 to 70 who had recovered from COVID-19.

The chain combines TRBV11-3 with TRBJ2-1; tentative D call: TRBD2 (5 bases). Trimming took off 0 bases at V and 5 bases at J, with 11 bases between the two ends. Per germline, CDR1 SGHNT and CDR2 YENEEA. The CDR3 length is 15 residues. The CDR3 loop is CASSLDPTGNNEQFF. In DNA form, the CDR3 reads TGTGCCAGCAGCTTAGATCCGACGGGAAACAATGAGCAGTTCTTC.

The chain joins TRBV3-1 (or the pseudogene TRBV3-2) to TRBJ2-1; 10 nucleotides match TRBD2. Trimming took 4 bases from V and 4 from J; bases not matched to a gene: 10. This CDR3 has 17 amino acids. Germline CDR1 reads LGHDT; CDR2 reads YNNKEL (reference sequence). The CDR3 loop is CASSPSLAGELYNEQFF. The CDR3 DNA reads TGTGCCAGCAGCCCATCCCTAGCGGGGGAGCTTTACAATGAGCAGTTCTTC.

This chain joins TRBV6-2 or TRBV6-3 and TRBJ2-7; the match to TRBD1 covers 7 bases. The CDR3 runs 14 residues. V gave up 6 bases and J gave up 4 bases; unmatched junction bases: 9. CDR1 MNHEY and CDR2 SVGEGT come from the germline V gene. In DNA, the CDR3 is TGTGCCAGCAGCCGGATTCGACAGGGTTACGAGCAGTACTTC. This sequence encodes CASSRIRQGYEQYF.

The chain has TRBV5-4 and TRBJ1-1; D is undetermined. This CDR3 is 16 amino acids long. Trimming took 0 bases from V and 1 from J, leaving 13 bases between them. Per germline, CDR1 SGHNT and CDR2 YYREEE (reference sequence). CDR3 sequence: CASSLASSTANTEAFF. The DNA of the CDR3 is TGTGCCAGCAGCTTGGCGTCTAGCACCGCGAACACTGAAGCTTTCTTT.

This clone was seen only a few times. V usage is TRBV27 and J usage is TRBJ2-7; D may be TRBD1 (5 bases). This CDR3 spans 15 amino acids. Germline V CDR1 and CDR2: MNHEY, SMNVEV (reference sequence). V lost 2 bases and J 2 bases, leaving 13 bases between the germline ends. CDR3 sequence (DNA): TGTGCCAGCAGTTTAATTCAGGGTTCGACCTACGAGCAGTACTTC. This encodes CASSLIQGSTYEQYF.

The chain recombines TRBV10-3 with TRBJ2-7, with TRBD1 matching 7 bases. The V segment lost 4 bases and the J segment 0 bases; nucleotides outside the gene matches: 6. CDR1 is ENHRY, CDR2 SYGVKD, per germline. This CDR3 contains 15 residues. The CDR3 coding sequence is TGTGCCATCAGTGGCGGCCGGGACAGCTCCTACGAGCAGTACTTC. Translating gives CAISGGRDSSYEQYF.

This clone was seen a few times. The chain recombines TRBV20-1 with TRBJ2-3, with no clear D. Germline V CDR1 and CDR2: DFQATT, SNEGSKA (reference sequence). The CDR3 contains 13 residues. Trimming cost V 3 bases and J 1 base, with 8 bases left between them. CDR3 region: CSASLAGTDTQYF. The CDR3 DNA reads as TGCAGTGCTAGTTTGGCGGGCACAGATACGCAGTATTTT.

This clone was observed a handful of times. The V gene is TRBV4-2, the J gene TRBJ2-7; D is uncertain. CDR3 size: 13 residues. Trimming pared 0 bases from V and 1 base from J, leaving 4 bases between. The germline CDR1 and CDR2 sequences are LGHNA and YNFKEQ. The CDR3 loop reads CASSQDTSYEQYF. The CDR3 region has the DNA TGTGCCAGCAGCCAAGACACTTCCTACGAGCAGTACTTC.

Comments on this clone: A much larger clonotype is one base distant, so this may be a read error. This rearrangement joins TRBV9 to TRBJ2-3; 10 nucleotides line up with TRBD2. CDR3 length: 15 amino acids. Per germline, CDR1 SGDLS and CDR2 YYNGEE. The junction had 3 bases not matched to a gene; V was cut back by 4 bases and J by 1 base. The CDR3 reads CASSPGTSGTDTQYF. The CDR3 DNA reads as TGTGCCAGCAGCCCCGGGACTAGCGGCACAGATACGCAGTATTTT. The full variable domain, rest sourced from reference TRBV9 and TRBJ2-3, is DSGVTQTPKHLITATGQRVTLRCSPRSGDLSVYWYQQSLDQGLQFLIQYYNGEERAKGNILERFSAQQFPDLHSELNLSSLELGDSALYFCASSPGTSGTDTQYFGPGTRLTVL.

The chain joins TRBV19 to TRBJ2-2, with D possibly matching TRBD2 (5 bases). The CDR3 has 13 residues. Per the germline V gene, CDR1 is LNHDA and CDR2 is SQIVND (reference sequence). Trimming cost V 6 bases and J 2 bases, with 7 bases left between them. The CDR3 loop reads CASRGVNTGELFF. For the CDR3, the DNA is TGTGCCAGTAGGGGAGTCAACACCGGGGAGCTGTTTTTT.

This clone was seen a handful of times. In DNA, the CDR3 is TGTGCCAGTAGGGGACAGGGAGGCACCGGGGAGCTGTTTTTT. Protein product: CASRGQGGTGELFF. The J gene is TRBJ2-2, the V gene TRBV19; 9 bases map to TRBD1. This CDR3 is built from 14 residues. Germline V gene lookup returns CDR1 LNHDA and CDR2 SQIVND (reference sequence). V lost 6 bases, J lost 4 bases, and 3 bases stayed unmatched.

The rearrangement uses TRBV28 and TRBJ1-2, with D perhaps TRBD1 (5 bases). V lost 5 bases to trimming and J lost 7 bases, with 17 bases between them. Per germline, CDR1 MDHEN and CDR2 SYDVKM. The CDR3 covers 14 residues. The CDR3 reads CASSREPRVVGYTF. CDR3 in DNA: TGTGCCAGCAGTAGAGAACCCAGGGTTGTTGGCTACACCTTC.

V usage is TRBV5-1 and J usage is TRBJ1-4; TRBD1 matches 8 bases. The CDR3 loop spans 13 amino acids. Looked up from germline, CDR1 is SGHRS and CDR2 is YFSETQ. V gave up 4 bases and J gave up 8 bases; unmatched junction bases: 4. The CDR3 DNA reads as TGCGCCAGCAGCAGAGGGACAGGCGAAAAACTGTTTTTT. Its protein product is CASSRGTGEKLFF.